One and the same sample provided the 29 T cell receptor beta chains below, sequenced in a study of cytomegalovirus exposure and HLA in healthy donors. The study ran its PCR with 60 Vbeta and 13 Jbeta primers. Produced via immunoSEQ multiplex PCR; TCRdb's table is partial and in-frame only. The table has over 200,000 clones, more than 60% seen once. Specimen: PBMCs. The source of these receptors is a woman aged 55-70 years in good health and CMV-seropositive.

Comments on this clone: The junction departs from the called germline gene at one end, perhaps through a read error. This sequence joins TRBV6-5 and TRBJ1-1, with D possibly matching TRBD1 (5 bases). The CDR3 is 13 amino acids. The germline gives CDR1 MNHEY, CDR2 SVGAGI. CDR3 DNA sequence: TGTGCCAGCGGGCGGACATCGAACGCTGAAGCTTTCTTT. Translating it yields CASGRTSNAEAFF.

The chain uses TRBV5-6 and TRBJ1-5, with TRBD1 as a possible D gene (5 bases). Trimming removed 0 bases from V and 4 bases from J, with 11 bases in between. Per germline, CDR1 SGHDT and CDR2 YYEEEE. The CDR3 is 15 amino acids. The CDR3 is CASSLVGESNQPQHF. In DNA form, the CDR3 reads TGTGCCAGCAGCTTGGTAGGGGAATCTAATCAGCCCCAGCATTTT.

The rearrangement uses TRBV28 and TRBJ1-3; D uncertain. Germline V gene lookup returns CDR1 MDHEN and CDR2 SYDVKM. This CDR3 contains 15 residues. V was trimmed by 7 bases and J by 0 bases, leaving 13 bases between them. The CDR3 DNA sequence: TGTGCCAGCACCTTCCCCGGGATCTCTGGAAACACCATATATTTT. This encodes CASTFPGISGNTIYF.

This clone was seen more than once but under ten times. The rearrangement links TRBV30 to TRBJ2-7, with a weak D call TRBD2 (6 bases). Trimming took off 0 bases at V and 11 bases at J, with 11 bases between the two ends. Per the germline V gene, CDR1 is GTSNPN and CDR2 is SVGIG (reference sequence). The CDR3 has 11 residues. The CDR3 region is CAWSVRGLEYF. As DNA, the CDR3 is TGTGCCTGGAGTGTAAGGGGACTGGAGTACTTC.

The rearrangement joins TRBV11-2 to TRBJ1-5, with D tentatively TRBD1 (6 bases). Trimming removed 5 bases from V and 3 bases from J, with 8 bases in between. CDR1 is SGHAT and CDR2 is FQNNGV in the germline V gene. The CDR3 loop spans 13 amino acids. Here the CDR3 reads CASSGQPNQPQHF. In DNA form, the CDR3 reads TGTGCCAGCAGCGGACAGCCCAATCAGCCCCAGCATTTT.

The gene calls are TRBV29-1 and TRBJ1-1; D is uncertain. This CDR3 spans 11 amino acids. Trimming stripped 7 bases from V and 3 bases from J, with 9 bases between. CDR1 and CDR2 from the germline V gene are SQVTM and ANQGSEA. CDR3 nucleotide sequence: TGCAGCGGGTACAGCTACACTGAAGCTTTCTTT. Protein sequence: CSGYSYTEAFF.

The chain uses TRBV16 and TRBJ1-2, with 8 bases fitting TRBD1. The J segment lost 8 bases and the V segment lost 3 bases, leaving 8 bases of the junction unmatched. Germline V CDR1 and CDR2: KGHSY, FQNENV. The CDR3 consists of 14 residues. For the CDR3, the DNA is TGTGCCAGCAGCCACAGACGACAGGGGTACGGCTACACCTTC. Its translation is CASSHRRQGYGYTF. The entire variable domain, with the rest obtained from reference TRBV16 and TRBJ1-2, is as follows: GEEVAQTPKHLVRGEGQKAKLYCAPIKGHSYVFWYQQVLKNEFKFLISFQNENVFDETGMPKERFSAKCLPNSPCSLEIQATKLEDSAVYFCASSHRRQGYGYTFGSGTRLTVV.

The chain carries TRBV10-3 and TRBJ1-2; D call uncertain. CDR1 and CDR2 from the germline V gene are ENHRY and SYGVKD. Between the trimmed V and J ends, which lost 3 bases and 4 bases, there was a span of 9 bases. The CDR3 contains 13 residues. Here the CDR3 DNA reads TGTGCCATCAGTGAAACAAGTGGCTATGGCTACACCTTC. It encodes CAISETSGYGYTF.

The rearrangement links TRBV18 to TRBJ2-5; TRBD1 matches 7 bases. The germline V gene encodes CDR1 KGHSH and CDR2 LQKENI. V lost 3 bases to trimming and J lost 5 bases; unmatched junction nucleotides: 0. The CDR3 consists of 12 residues. The CDR3 DNA is TGTGCCAGCTCACCGGACAGGGAGACCCAGTACTTC. Translating it yields CASSPDRETQYF.

The chain recombines TRBV6-1 with TRBJ1-5; 9 bases align to TRBD1. The CDR3 runs 15 residues. V was pared by 6 bases and J by 5 bases, with 8 bases of the junction left unmatched. The germline gives CDR1 MNHNS, CDR2 SASEGT. The DNA of the CDR3 is TGTGCCAGCAGAGTCGGGACAGGGTCGGATCAGCCCCAGCATTTT. It encodes CASRVGTGSDQPQHF.

The chain employs TRBV7-2 and TRBJ1-1, with 9 bases identical to TRBD1. From germline, CDR1 is SGHTA and CDR2 FQGNSA. This CDR3 spans 14 amino acids. V lost 6 bases to trimming and J lost 6 bases; unmatched junction nucleotides: 8. This CDR3 reads CASSSGTGTAEAFF. Written as DNA, the CDR3 is TGTGCCAGCAGTTCCGGGACAGGGACCGCTGAAGCTTTCTTT.

V and J are TRBV19 and TRBJ1-1; D remains ambiguous. CDR3 length: 15 residues. Trimming took off 1 base at V and 3 bases at J, with 12 bases between the two ends. Germline CDR1 and CDR2: LNHDA and SQIVND (reference sequence). The CDR3 region has the DNA TGTGCCAGTAGTATAGCGGCAAGGAGGGACACTGAAGCTTTCTTT. Translated, it gives CASSIAARRDTEAFF.

This clone was seen only a few times. The chain joins TRBV5-6 to TRBJ2-7; no definite D call. The CDR3 spans 11 residues. Germline values: CDR1 SGHDT, CDR2 YYEEEE. V lost 5 bases, J lost 4 bases, and 7 bases lay in between. DNA of the CDR3: TGTGCCAGCAGATCCAAATACGAGCAGTACTTC. It specifies CASRSKYEQYF. Full variable domain (remainder filled in from reference TRBV5-6 and TRBJ2-7): DAGVTQSPTHLIKTRGQQVTLRCSPKSGHDTVSWYQQALGQGPQFIFQYYEEEERQRGNFPDRFSGHQFPNYSSELNVNALLLGDSALYLCASRSKYEQYFGPGTRLTVT.

This clone turned up a few times. The rearrangement uses TRBV14 and TRBJ2-3, with 8 positions matching TRBD2. The CDR3 runs to 15 residues. Germline CDR1 reads SGHDN; CDR2 reads FVKESK. Trimming removed 4 bases from V and 3 bases from J; junction bases left unmatched: 6. As DNA, the CDR3 is TGTGCCAGCAGCCTTAGCGGGGAGGGTACAGATACGCAGTATTTT. It codes for CASSLSGEGTDTQYF.

The count of this clone is one. The CDR3 is CAWSRGQGAGQPQHF. CDR3 in DNA: TGTGCCTGGAGTAGGGGACAGGGCGCGGGACAGCCCCAGCATTTT. This chain connects TRBV30 to TRBJ1-5, with 9 bases aligning to TRBD1. V dropped 2 bases and J dropped 7; count of bases not matched to a gene: 9. This CDR3 has 15 residues. CDR1 and CDR2 (germline): GTSNPN, SVGIG (reference sequence).

V usage is TRBV7-2 and J usage is TRBJ1-1; D possibly corresponds to TRBD1 (5 bases). The CDR3 runs to 13 residues. Looked up from germline, CDR1 is SGHTA and CDR2 is FQGNSA. V lost 2 bases and J 3 bases, leaving 7 bases between the germline ends. CDR3 nucleotides: TGTGCCAGCAGCTTACTCAGGGACACTGAAGCTTTCTTT. Translated, it gives CASSLLRDTEAFF.

The chain combines TRBV7-9 with TRBJ2-5; 9 bases align to TRBD1. The CDR3 loop spans 14 amino acids. Per germline, CDR1 SEHNR and CDR2 FQNEAQ (reference sequence). V trimming: 5 bases; J trimming: 5 bases; junction bases outside the gene matches: 6. The CDR3 DNA reads as TGTGCCAGCAGCCACAACAGGGGGCTCGAGACCCAGTACTTC. Translated, it gives CASSHNRGLETQYF.

This sequence joins TRBV5-4 and TRBJ1-1, with 7 bases that match TRBD1. Unmatched junction bases numbered 6, after V lost 4 bases and J lost 3 bases. Germline-derived CDR1 and CDR2 are SGHNT and YYREEE (reference sequence). The CDR3 has 14 amino acids. This CDR3 is CASSQAGGHTEAFF. CDR3 coding DNA: TGTGCCAGCAGCCAGGCAGGGGGTCACACTGAAGCTTTCTTT.

The J gene is TRBJ2-7, the V gene TRBV2, with 7 nucleotides matching TRBD1. Germline CDR1 reads SNHLY; CDR2 reads FYNNEI. This CDR3 is built from 12 residues. In DNA form, the CDR3 reads TGTGCGATCCGGGACAGTCCCTACGAGCAGTACTTC. Protein: CAIRDSPYEQYF.

The CDR3, as DNA: TGTGCCAGCACCGGACAGGGGGCCGGGACCACCGGGGAGCTGTTTTTT. It codes for CASTGQGAGTTGELFF. J is TRBJ2-2 and V is TRBV2, with 11 nucleotides matching TRBD1. The CDR3 sequence is 16 residues long. V lost 7 bases, J lost 4 bases, and 8 bases stayed unmatched. CDR1 is SNHLY, CDR2 FYNNEI, per germline. Drawing the rest from reference TRBV2 and TRBJ2-2, the complete variable domain is EPEVTQTPSHQVTQMGQEVILRCVPISNHLYFYWYRQILGQKVEFLVSFYNNEISEKSEIFDDQFSVERPDGSNFTLKIRSTKLEDSAMYFCASTGQGAGTTGELFFGEGSRLTVL.

This clone was recorded only once. V and J are TRBV2 and TRBJ2-1; 12 nucleotides match TRBD2. CDR1 is SNHLY, CDR2 FYNNEI, per germline. Trimming took 4 bases from V and 5 from J; bases not matched to a gene: 0. The CDR3 extends over 14 amino acids. The CDR3 sequence is CASSGLAGDNEQFF. The CDR3 region has the DNA TGTGCCAGCAGTGGACTAGCGGGGGACAATGAGCAGTTCTTC.

The chain carries TRBV7-2 and TRBJ2-7; maybe TRBD1 (6 bases). The germline CDR1 and CDR2 sequences are SGHTA and FQGNSA. V gave up 0 bases and J gave up 2 bases, with 11 bases separating them. The CDR3 is made up of 15 amino acids. DNA of the CDR3: TGTGCCAGCAGCTTAGCGGGGGCAGCGGCCTACGAGCAGTACTTC. It encodes CASSLAGAAAYEQYF.

The chain has TRBV6-1 and TRBJ2-6; 9 nucleotides align to TRBD1. V was clipped by 4 bases and J by 1 base; unmatched bases: 5. The CDR3 has 17 amino acids. CDR1 MNHNS and CDR2 SASEGT come from the germline V gene. The DNA of the CDR3 is TGTGCCAGCAGTGCGGGACAGGGAGGATCTGGGGCCAACGTCCTGACTTTC. Translation: CASSAGQGGSGANVLTF.

This clone was detected only a few times. The V gene is TRBV6-5, the J gene TRBJ2-1; the D gene is possibly TRBD1 (6 bases). CDR3 size: 13 residues. Trimming cost V 5 bases and J 3 bases, with 8 bases left between them. Looked up from germline, CDR1 is MNHEY and CDR2 is SVGAGI. The CDR3 is CASSLDSYNEQFF. CDR3 bases: TGTGCCAGCAGTCTGGACAGCTACAATGAGCAGTTCTTC.

The CDR3 region is CASSQGPGQTYEQYF. The DNA of the CDR3 is TGTGCCAGCAGCCAAGGACCGGGACAGACCTACGAGCAGTACTTC. V usage is TRBV4-2 and J usage is TRBJ2-7; 7 nucleotides line up with TRBD1. This CDR3 spans 15 amino acids. Germline V lookup: CDR1 LGHNA, CDR2 YNFKEQ. J gave up 2 bases and V 1 base, and 5 bases lay outside the gene matches.

A remark on this clone: The junction differs from germline at one of its ends, possibly a read error. The gene calls are TRBV7-9 and TRBJ2-5; D is possibly TRBD1 (5 bases). CDR1 and CDR2 (germline): SEHNR, FQNEAQ (reference sequence). CDR3 length: 13 amino acids. The CDR3 DNA follows: TGTTCCAGCAGCAATATACAGGAGGAGACCCAGTACTTC. This sequence encodes CSSSNIQEETQYF.

CDR3 region: CSVVVMGGIHTGELFF. The CDR3 coding sequence is TGCAGCGTTGTTGTCATGGGCGGGATCCACACCGGGGAGCTGTTTTTT. The chain recombines TRBV29-1 with TRBJ2-2, with D perhaps TRBD2 (6 bases). CDR3 size: 16 residues. The V gene's germline CDR1 is SQVTM and CDR2 ANQGSEA. V lost 4 bases and J lost 3, with 18 bases in between.

V is TRBV5-1 and J is TRBJ2-1; TRBD2 aligns across 9 bases. Germline V gene lookup returns CDR1 SGHRS and CDR2 YFSETQ. The CDR3 consists of 15 residues. J lost 8 bases, V lost 4 bases, and 10 bases had no gene match. The CDR3 nucleotides read TGCGCCAGCAGCGCCGGGACTAGCAGGACCGATGAGCAGTTCTTC. It translates to CASSAGTSRTDEQFF.

The J gene is TRBJ1-5, the V gene TRBV11-2; a possible D gene is TRBD1 (5 bases). This CDR3 contains 15 residues. The germline V gene encodes CDR1 SGHAT and CDR2 FQNNGV. V lost 3 bases, J lost 7 bases, and 16 bases lay in between. The CDR3 bases are TGTGCCAGCAGCTTGACGGACGGGTCAGGGCAGCCCCAGCATTTT. Protein: CASSLTDGSGQPQHF.